The clone carrying this TCR beta chain was detected a few times. Per germline, CDR1 SGHRS and CDR2 YFSETQ. The CDR3 covers 15 residues. Trimming cost V 4 bases and J 2 bases; bases outside gene matches: 3. Original data processing: Researchers report that nucleated cell counts were estimated from reference gene primer amplification. Measured with immunoSEQ multiplex PCR; TCRdb has only the in-frame clones, and not every one. For V, J and clone size, that table is used; D and trimming come from the DNA. Among fewer than 65,000 clones listed, about 81% were seen once. This sample is drawn from a study of blood T cell repertoires in COVID-19. Study-level information: Italy, Spain and the United States were the sources of the convalescent and acute COVID-19 samples. T cells, B-cell-depleted T cells, or PBMCs provided the cDNA or gDNA that served as material.

This chain connects TRBV5-1 to TRBJ1-6; 7 bases line up with TRBD1. The receptor was isolated from a human donor in a cohort sampled during active COVID-19. The material sequenced was peripheral blood. The CDR3 region is CASSGTGAYNSPLHF. The CDR3 bases are TGCGCCAGCAGCGGCACAGGGGCCTATAATTCACCCCTCCACTTT.